This T cell receptor beta chain is from a study of CD8 T cells in Susac syndrome. Study-wide findings and caveats: It was acknowledged in the study that its TCR sequencing and HLA analysis involved a relatively small number of individuals.

Germline V gives CDR1 LNHNV, CDR2 YYDKDF (reference sequence). The J segment lost 5 bases and the V segment lost 5 bases, leaving 5 bases of the junction unmatched. This CDR3 is 15 amino acids long. Reverse transcription used about 0.45 to 1 ug RNA and random hexamers. Amplification of TCR beta CDR3 used immunoSEQ multiplex PCR across 54 Vbeta and 13 Jbeta. TCRdb itself ran the immunoSEQ multiplex PCR reads through MiXCR, one entry per CDR3 protein. This table has about 430,000 distinct CDR3 sequences, 75% to 90% appearing once. Sequencing targeted TCR beta in T cells from blood (CD8+ and CD4+). Negative isolation yielded CD8+ and CD4+ T cells; FACS enriched TEMRA cells. For this clonotype: Its target is not known.

The receptor comes from a human donor with multiple sclerosis. Source material: CD8+ T cells from PBMCs. The gene calls are TRBV15 and TRBJ1-5, with 11 positions matching TRBD1. This chain's CDR3 is CATSDWTGGHQPQHF. The CDR3 bases are TGTGCCACCAGCGACTGGACAGGGGGCCATCAGCCCCAGCATTTT.